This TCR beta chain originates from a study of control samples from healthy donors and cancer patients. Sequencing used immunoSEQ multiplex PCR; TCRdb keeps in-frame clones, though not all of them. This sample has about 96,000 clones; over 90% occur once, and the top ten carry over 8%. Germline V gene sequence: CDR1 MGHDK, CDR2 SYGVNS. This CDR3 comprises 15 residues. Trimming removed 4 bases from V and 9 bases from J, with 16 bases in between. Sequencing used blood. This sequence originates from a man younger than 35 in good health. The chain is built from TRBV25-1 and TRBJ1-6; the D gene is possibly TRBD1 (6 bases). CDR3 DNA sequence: TGTGCCAGCAGTGGAGTCGGCAGGGGAGGTTCACCCCTCCACTTT. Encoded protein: CASSGVGRGGSPLHF.